What follows are 17 T cell receptor beta chains derived from one specimen sequenced in a study of shared clonotypes between healthy human individuals. Sequenced by immunoSEQ multiplex PCR; TCRdb stores in-frame clones only, minus some. Of around 510,000 clones in the sample, approximately 94% were seen once. The sequenced sample was naive CD4+ T cells sorted from blood. As for subset: CD45RA+ positively selected. Source of these receptors: a woman aged 25-40 years in good health.

The chain combines TRBV19 with TRBJ1-1, with 7 bases fitting TRBD1. Trimming at V came to 3 bases and at J to 1 base, leaving 2 bases not matched to a gene. The CDR3 spans 14 residues. Per the germline V gene, CDR1 is LNHDA and CDR2 is SQIVND (reference sequence). CDR3 sequence reads: CASSMRTGNTEAFF. The CDR3 bases are TGTGCCAGTAGTATGCGGACAGGGAACACTGAAGCTTTCTTT.

The chain is built from TRBV2 and TRBJ2-7; 8 bases are a match to TRBD2. There are 15 residues in the CDR3. Germline CDR1 SNHLY, CDR2 FYNNEI. V was pared by 1 base and J by 2 bases, with 4 bases of the junction left unmatched. The CDR3 nucleotides read TGTGCCAGCAGTGAAGGGGCGGGGGGAACCTACGAGCAGTACTTC. Its translation: CASSEGAGGTYEQYF. Combining the CDR3 with reference TRBV2 and TRBJ2-7 gives the whole variable domain EPEVTQTPSHQVTQMGQEVILRCVPISNHLYFYWYRQILGQKVEFLVSFYNNEISEKSEIFDDQFSVERPDGSNFTLKIRSTKLEDSAMYFCASSEGAGGTYEQYFGPGTRLTVT.

The chain links TRBV7-9 to TRBJ2-5; no clear D. V was trimmed by 5 bases and J by 5 bases, leaving 12 bases between them. CDR1 SEHNR and CDR2 FQNEAQ come from the germline V gene (reference sequence). The CDR3 totals 13 residues. In DNA form, the CDR3 reads TGTGCCAGCAGCAACGGGCCGGAGGAGACCCAGTACTTC. It specifies CASSNGPEETQYF.

CDR3 sequence reads: CASSPRGAGNQPQHF. CDR3 nucleotide sequence: TGTGCCAGCAGCCCACGGGGGGCAGGCAATCAGCCCCAGCATTTT. This chain joins TRBV6-5 and TRBJ1-5; the D gene is possibly TRBD1 (6 bases). The CDR3 loop spans 15 amino acids. Trimming removed 6 bases from V and 2 bases from J, with 14 bases in between. Germline V gives CDR1 MNHEY, CDR2 SVGAGI.

The chain recombines TRBV10-2 with TRBJ2-7, with 7 nucleotides matching TRBD2. The germline V gene encodes CDR1 WSHSY and CDR2 SAAADI. The CDR3 length is 14 residues. The V gene end was trimmed by 2 bases and the J gene end by 1 base; junction bases not matched to a gene: 2. Written as DNA, the CDR3 is TGCGCCAGCAGTGAGGGGGGAGGGTCCTACGAGCAGTACTTC. This encodes CASSEGGGSYEQYF.

The chain joins TRBV5-1 to TRBJ2-7, with D possibly TRBD2 on 5 matching bases. CDR1 and CDR2 (germline): SGHRS, YFSETQ. V was pared by 7 bases and J by 2 bases, with 22 bases between. The CDR3 runs to 16 residues. The CDR3 spells CASAPSGTGPPYEQYF. As DNA, the CDR3 is TGCGCCAGCGCCCCTTCGGGAACCGGTCCACCCTACGAGCAGTACTTC.

This chain links TRBV29-1 with TRBJ2-3, with TRBD2 identical over 14 bases. The germline gives CDR1 SQVTM, CDR2 ANQGSEA. This CDR3 spans 16 amino acids. V shed 4 bases, J shed 3 bases, and the junction held 6 bases outside the gene matches. CDR3 sequence reads: CSVVPGTSGRTDTQYF. Written as DNA, the CDR3 is TGCAGCGTTGTTCCCGGGACTAGCGGGAGAACAGATACGCAGTATTTT.

The rearrangement joins TRBV20-1 to TRBJ1-1, with D hard to call. The CDR3 runs 11 residues. V shed 3 bases and J shed 5 bases, with 7 bases lying between them. Germline CDR1 is DFQATT and CDR2 is SNEGSKA (reference sequence). In DNA, the CDR3 is TGCAGTGCTAGTGGTTGGACTGAAGCTTTCTTT. This translates into CSASGWTEAFF.

The V gene is TRBV18, the J gene TRBJ2-1; 10 nucleotides match TRBD2. CDR1 is KGHSH and CDR2 is LQKENI in the germline V gene. This CDR3 region has 18 residues. J lost 7 bases, V lost 2 bases, and 14 bases had no gene match. The DNA for the CDR3 is TGTGCCAGCTCACCAGCAAGCGGGAGGGCTGTTGGTAGGAATGAGCAGTTCTTC. This encodes CASSPASGRAVGRNEQFF.

The J gene is TRBJ1-3, the V gene TRBV7-9, with D unclear. CDR1 and CDR2 from the germline V gene are SEHNR and FQNEAQ (reference sequence). Trimming stripped 5 bases from V and 0 bases from J, with 14 bases between. CDR3 size: 16 residues. CDR3 sequence reads: CASSVLYRDSGNTIYF. Written as DNA, the CDR3 is TGTGCCAGCAGCGTACTATACAGAGACTCTGGAAACACCATATATTTT.

This rearrangement joins TRBV6-5 to TRBJ1-1, with D possibly matching TRBD1 (5 bases). The CDR3 runs 15 residues. Per germline, CDR1 MNHEY and CDR2 SVGAGI. V was pared by 5 bases and J by 5 bases, with 18 bases between. The CDR3 nucleotides are TGTGCCAGCAGTCGAGGGGACCTCGCCTCTACTGAAGCTTTCTTT. It specifies CASSRGDLASTEAFF.

The chain joins TRBV27 to TRBJ1-1; no firm D call. Germline CDR1 reads MNHEY; CDR2 reads SMNVEV (reference sequence). V shed 6 bases and J shed 1 base, with 12 bases lying between them. The CDR3 is 14 amino acids. The chain's CDR3 is CASRPDLQNTEAFF. CDR3 sequence (DNA): TGTGCCAGCAGACCGGACCTGCAGAACACTGAAGCTTTCTTT.

The genes are TRBV18 and TRBJ2-5; D gene uncertain. V lost 3 bases, J lost 2 bases, and 16 bases lay in between. From germline, CDR1 is KGHSH and CDR2 LQKENI. CDR3 length: 16 amino acids. The CDR3 loop is CASSPYGSTTQETQYF. CDR3 DNA: TGTGCCAGCTCACCTTACGGTTCGACCACACAAGAGACCCAGTACTTC.

In its sample, this clone was seen once. The chain couples TRBV30 to TRBJ2-7; D possibly matches TRBD1 or TRBD2 (6 bases each). The CDR3 is 14 residues long. Germline V gene lookup returns CDR1 GTSNPN and CDR2 SVGIG (reference sequence). V lost 0 bases and J 3 bases, leaving 12 bases between the germline ends. This CDR3 is CAWSVGGIVYEQYF. DNA for the CDR3: TGTGCCTGGAGTGTAGGGGGGATTGTCTACGAGCAGTACTTC.

The CDR3 nucleotides are TGTGCCAGCAGCCCCGGGACAGGGTATGAAAAACTGTTTTTT. As protein: CASSPGTGYEKLFF. The chain uses TRBV28 and TRBJ1-4; 9 bases are shared with TRBD1. J gave up 6 bases and V 6 bases, and 5 bases lay outside the gene matches. The CDR3 spans 14 residues. CDR1 MDHEN and CDR2 SYDVKM come from the germline V gene.

The chain carries TRBV5-1 and TRBJ1-1; 8 nucleotides align to TRBD1. This CDR3 comprises 15 residues. Trimming removed 4 bases from V and 1 base from J; junction bases left unmatched: 6. CDR1 and CDR2 (germline): SGHRS, YFSETQ. Here the CDR3 reads CASSLTQGANTEAFF. DNA of the CDR3: TGCGCCAGCAGCCTGACCCAGGGGGCGAACACTGAAGCTTTCTTT. Full variable domain (rest looked up from reference TRBV5-1 and TRBJ1-1): KAGVTQTPRYLIKTRGQQVTLSCSPISGHRSVSWYQQTPGQGLQFLFEYFSETQRNKGNFPGRFSGRQFSNSRSEMNVSTLELGDSALYLCASSLTQGANTEAFFGQGTRLTVV.

The V call is TRBV18, the J call TRBJ2-7; 7 bases match TRBD2. Germline CDR1 is KGHSH and CDR2 is LQKENI. This CDR3 is built from 15 residues. Trimming removed 6 bases from V and 2 bases from J; junction bases left unmatched: 10. CDR3 sequence (DNA): TGTGCCAGCTCGCGGACTAGTGGCGGTACCTACGAGCAGTACTTC. Translating gives CASSRTSGGTYEQYF.